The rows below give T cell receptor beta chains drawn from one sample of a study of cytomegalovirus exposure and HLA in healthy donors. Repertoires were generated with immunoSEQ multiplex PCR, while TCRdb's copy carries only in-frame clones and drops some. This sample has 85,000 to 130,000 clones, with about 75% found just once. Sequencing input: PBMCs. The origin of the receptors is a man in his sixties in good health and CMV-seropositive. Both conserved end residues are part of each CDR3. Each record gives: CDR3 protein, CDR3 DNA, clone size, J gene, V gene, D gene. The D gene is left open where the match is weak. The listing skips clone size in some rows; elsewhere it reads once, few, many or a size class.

CDR3 protein: CASSFREQETQYF; CDR3 DNA: TGTGCCAGCAGCTTCAGGGAACAAGAGACCCAGTACTTC; clone size: .; J gene: TRBJ2-5; V gene: TRBV2; D gene: .
CDR3 protein: CASSQTALWGNTIYF; CDR3 DNA: TGCGCCAGCAGCCAAACAGCCCTCTGGGGAAACACCATATATTTT; clone size: .; J gene: TRBJ1-3; V gene: TRBV4-1; D gene: .
CDR3 protein: CASSQGDRRDEQYF; CDR3 DNA: TGCGCCAGCAGCCAGGGGGACAGGCGGGACGAGCAGTACTTC; clone size: .; J gene: TRBJ2-7; V gene: TRBV5-1; D gene: TRBD1
CDR3 protein: CASSGTGGWKNQPQHF; CDR3 DNA: TGTGCCAGCAGTGGGACAGGGGGTTGGAAGAATCAGCCCCAGCATTTT; clone size: .; J gene: TRBJ1-5; V gene: TRBV2; D gene: TRBD1
CDR3 protein: CASSLGGGEQYF; CDR3 DNA: TGTGCCAGCAGCTTGGGAGGGGGCGAGCAGTACTTC; clone size: .; J gene: TRBJ2-7; V gene: TRBV5-6; D gene: .
CDR3 protein: CASSLGVGNTIYF; CDR3 DNA: TGTGCCAGCTCATTAGGGGTCGGAAACACCATATATTTT; clone size: .; J gene: TRBJ1-3; V gene: TRBV18; D gene: .
CDR3 protein: CASSVWDRVTYNEQFF; CDR3 DNA: TGTGCCAGCAGTGTGTGGGACAGGGTAACCTACAATGAGCAGTTCTTC; clone size: .; J gene: TRBJ2-1; V gene: TRBV2; D gene: TRBD1
CDR3 protein: CASSLTRQGAGGYTF; CDR3 DNA: TGTGCCAGCAGTTTAACCCGCCAGGGGGCGGGCGGCTACACCTTC; clone size: few; J gene: TRBJ1-2; V gene: TRBV28; D gene: TRBD1
CDR3 protein: CASSMPTVTNEKLFF; CDR3 DNA: TGTGCCAGTAGTATGCCCACAGTGACTAATGAAAAACTGTTTTTT; clone size: .; J gene: TRBJ1-4; V gene: TRBV19; D gene: .
CDR3 protein: CASSNPAVRNTEAFF; CDR3 DNA: TGTGCCAGCAGTAATCCGGCGGTTAGGAACACTGAAGCTTTCTTT; clone size: few; J gene: TRBJ1-1; V gene: TRBV28; D gene: .